These 31 T cell receptor beta chains originate from one sample sequenced in a study of blood T cell repertoires in COVID-19. TCRdb keeps only in-frame clones here, not all; method: immunoSEQ multiplex PCR. The sample has 35,000 to 45,000 clones, approximately 80% seen once. The sequencing sample was made of peripheral blood. The receptors originated from a human donor in a cohort sampled during active COVID-19.

The genes are TRBV5-6 and TRBJ2-2; D unclear. V lost 2 bases, J lost 0 bases, and 8 bases lay in between. Germline CDR1 reads SGHDT; CDR2 reads YYEEEE. This CDR3 has 15 residues. CDR3 bases: TGTGCCAGCAGCTTCTACGCGCCGAACACCGGGGAGCTGTTTTTT. This sequence encodes CASSFYAPNTGELFF.

The rearrangement uses TRBV24-1 and TRBJ2-2, with 9 bases fitting TRBD1. Germline V gene lookup returns CDR1 KGHDR and CDR2 SFDVKD. This CDR3 is built from 18 residues. J lost 0 bases, V lost 4 bases, and 8 bases had no gene match. CDR3 loop: CATSDHTGGLANTGELFF. CDR3 nucleotide sequence: TGTGCCACCAGTGACCACACAGGGGGCCTCGCGAACACCGGGGAGCTGTTTTTT.

DNA of the CDR3: TGTGCCAGCAGCCTACTAGCGGGAGTGGACTATGAGCAGTTCTTC. Residues: CASSLLAGVDYEQFF. The chain recombines TRBV9 with TRBJ2-1; 11 bases are a match to TRBD2. There are 15 residues in the CDR3. After removal of 4 bases from V and 8 bases from J, the junction contained 8 bases not matched to a gene. From germline, CDR1 is SGDLS and CDR2 YYNGEE.

This CDR3 reads CASSGTGGVYEQYF. CDR3 DNA: TGTGCCAGCAGCGGGACAGGGGGCGTATACGAGCAGTACTTC. V gene TRBV6-2 or TRBV6-3 combines with J gene TRBJ2-7; the match to TRBD1 covers 12 bases. CDR1 is MNHEY and CDR2 is SVGEGT in the germline V gene. The CDR3 runs to 14 residues. After removal of 6 bases from V and 4 bases from J, the junction contained 4 bases not matched to a gene.

The chain joins TRBV11-3 to TRBJ1-1; no clear D gene. In germline, CDR1 is SGHNT, CDR2 YENEEA. The CDR3 is made up of 14 amino acids. V was pared by 1 base and J by 0 bases, with 6 bases between. The CDR3 loop is CASSLGGMNTEAFF. The CDR3 DNA reads as TGTGCCAGCAGCTTAGGTGGCATGAACACTGAAGCTTTCTTT.

The V and J genes are TRBV27 and TRBJ1-1; 7 bases line up with TRBD1. Germline CDR1 is MNHEY and CDR2 is SMNVEV (reference sequence). V was pared by 6 bases and J by 0 bases, with 4 bases of the junction left unmatched. The CDR3 runs to 14 residues. The chain's CDR3 is CASSRDSMNTEAFF. The CDR3 coding sequence is TGTGCCAGCAGCAGGGACAGCATGAACACTGAAGCTTTCTTT.

This clone was recorded once. The rearrangement links TRBV30 to TRBJ2-1; 9 bases are a match to TRBD2. The CDR3 spans 13 residues. With 5 bases clipped from V and 6 bases from J, the junction kept 5 bases outside the gene matches. Looked up from germline, CDR1 is GTSNPN and CDR2 is SVGIG (reference sequence). CDR3 sequence: CAWGREGLNEQFF. CDR3 nucleotide sequence: TGTGCCTGGGGGCGGGAGGGCCTCAATGAGCAGTTCTTC.

The gene calls are TRBV19 and TRBJ1-4; a weak D match, TRBD1 (6 bases). Germline values: CDR1 LNHDA, CDR2 SQIVND (reference sequence). The CDR3 is 16 residues long. Trimming left V 3 bases short and J 7 bases short, with 18 bases between. The chain's CDR3 is CASSIVTGGGGEKLFF. CDR3 DNA sequence: TGTGCCAGTAGTATCGTGACCGGCGGGGGCGGTGAAAAACTGTTTTTT.

The chain carries TRBV10-2 and TRBJ2-3; 7 bases match TRBD2. After removal of 10 bases from V and 8 bases from J, the junction contained 21 bases not matched to a gene. The CDR3 has 16 residues. Germline assignment: CDR1 WSHSY and CDR2 SAAADI. CDR3 protein: CATLVGGRLSEGTQYF. CDR3 coding DNA: TGCGCCACCCTAGTAGGCGGGAGACTTAGTGAGGGTACGCAGTATTTT.

The chain combines TRBV2 with TRBJ2-2; possibly TRBD1 for D (6 bases). The germline V and J ends were trimmed by 7 bases and 4 bases, with 10 bases remaining between them. The CDR3 contains 13 residues. Per the germline V gene, CDR1 is SNHLY and CDR2 is FYNNEI. The CDR3 reads CASNQDSTGELFF. For the CDR3, the DNA is TGTGCCAGCAATCAGGACAGCACCGGGGAGCTGTTTTTT.

This chain connects TRBV20-1 to TRBJ1-2; TRBD1 matches 7 bases. The CDR3 contains 15 residues. CDR1 DFQATT and CDR2 SNEGSKA come from the germline V gene (reference sequence). The ends lost 3 bases at V and 6 bases at J; junction bases unmatched: 13. The CDR3 DNA reads TGCAGTGCTAGTCGGGACGACAGGGAGTATGATGGCTACACCTTC. As protein: CSASRDDREYDGYTF.

This chain connects TRBV2 to TRBJ2-7; D ambiguous. The germline V gene has CDR1 SNHLY and CDR2 FYNNEI. V was clipped by 6 bases and J by 1 base, with 10 bases between them. CDR3 length: 13 amino acids. The CDR3 DNA is TGTGCCAGCAGGGGCCTACCATCCTACGAGCAGTACTTC. Translated: CASRGLPSYEQYF.

This chain uses TRBV29-1 with TRBJ2-1, with D possibly matching TRBD2 (5 bases). Per germline, CDR1 SQVTM and CDR2 ANQGSEA. This CDR3 region has 12 residues. The DNA of the CDR3 is TGCACCATCGGGGAAGCGGACAATGAGCAGTTCTTC. Translation gives CTIGEADNEQFF.

CDR3 bases: TGTGCCAGCAGTTTATCACAGGTTGGCTACACCTTC. This translates into CASSLSQVGYTF. The chain uses TRBV28 and TRBJ1-2, with D maybe TRBD1 (5 bases). Per germline, CDR1 MDHEN and CDR2 SYDVKM. The V end lost 1 base, the J end lost 7 bases, and 7 bases lay between the germline ends. The CDR3 sequence is 12 residues long.

The CDR3 nucleotides read TGCAGCGGAGCGACAGGGGACACTGAAGCTTTCTTT. It codes for CSGATGDTEAFF. The V and J genes are TRBV29-1 and TRBJ1-1, with TRBD1 matching over 8 bases. The CDR3 sequence is 12 residues long. CDR1 and CDR2 from the germline V gene are SQVTM and ANQGSEA. V lost 7 bases and J lost 3; bases outside the gene matches: 4. The full variable domain, with the rest looked up from reference TRBV29-1 and TRBJ1-1, is SAVISQKPSRDICQRGTSLTIQCQVDSQVTMMFWYRQQPGQSLTLIATANQGSEATYESGFVIDKFPISRPNLTFSTLTVSNMSPEDSSIYLCSGATGDTEAFFGQGTRLTVV.

CDR3 residues: CASRGLSYEQYF. The CDR3 nucleotides are TGTGCCAGTAGGGGCCTCTCCTACGAGCAGTACTTC. J is TRBJ2-7 and V is TRBV19; D is unclear. The CDR3 has 12 residues. Trimming left V 6 bases short and J 0 bases short, with 6 bases between. Germline lookup yields CDR1 LNHDA and CDR2 SQIVND (reference sequence).

This rearrangement joins TRBV28 to TRBJ2-7, with 9 bases matching TRBD2. Germline V gives CDR1 MDHEN, CDR2 SYDVKM. V lost 5 bases and J lost 7; bases outside the gene matches: 12. The CDR3 is made up of 15 amino acids. This CDR3 reads CASSEAGGRSGEQYF. As DNA, the CDR3 is TGTGCCAGCAGTGAGGCGGGAGGGAGGTCGGGTGAGCAGTACTTC.

The J gene is TRBJ1-4, the V gene TRBV7-2; unclear D gene. Deletions cut 5 bases from V and 0 bases from J, with 7 bases between. The CDR3 contains 14 residues. Germline V CDR1 and CDR2: SGHTA, FQGNSA. CDR3 sequence: CASSLSATNEKLFF. In nucleotides, the CDR3 is TGTGCCAGCAGCCTCTCCGCAACTAATGAAAAACTGTTTTTT.

This clone was recorded only once. The V and J genes are TRBV28 and TRBJ1-3; D is unclear. This CDR3 is 13 amino acids long. The germline V and J ends were trimmed by 2 bases and 7 bases, with 9 bases remaining between them. Germline CDR1 reads MDHEN; CDR2 reads SYDVKM. In DNA form, the CDR3 reads TGTGCCAGCAGTTTAGGGCGGGCGAACACCATATATTTT. Amino acids: CASSLGRANTIYF.

The chain is built from TRBV27 and TRBJ2-3, with 8 bases matching TRBD2. Unmatched junction bases numbered 5, after V lost 4 bases and J lost 2 bases. From germline, CDR1 is MNHEY and CDR2 SMNVEV (reference sequence). The CDR3 consists of 15 residues. The CDR3 region is CASSWGLGYTDTQYF. DNA for the CDR3: TGTGCCAGCAGTTGGGGACTAGGATACACAGATACGCAGTATTTT.

The chain has TRBV19 and TRBJ2-7, with D possibly being TRBD1 (6 bases). V dropped 5 bases and J dropped 3 bases, with 11 bases sitting between them. The CDR3 is 13 residues long. Germline CDR1 and CDR2: LNHDA and SQIVND (reference sequence). CDR3 amino acids: CASSFDRSYEQYF. CDR3 coding DNA: TGTGCCAGTAGTTTCGACAGGAGCTACGAGCAGTACTTC.

The genes are TRBV4-2 and TRBJ2-3; D ambiguous. V was trimmed by 1 base and J by 3 bases, leaving 5 bases between them. This CDR3 is 13 amino acids long. Germline loops: CDR1 LGHNA, CDR2 YNFKEQ. This CDR3 reads CASSQGETDTQYF. The CDR3 nucleotides are TGTGCCAGCAGCCAAGGTGAGACAGATACGCAGTATTTT.

The CDR3 loop reads CASSRFRNTEAFF. The CDR3 nucleotides read TGCGCCAGCAGCCGTTTTAGGAACACTGAAGCTTTCTTT. The chain recombines TRBV4-1 with TRBJ1-1; D gene ambiguous. The CDR3 has 13 amino acids. Between the trimmed V and J ends, which lost 4 bases and 1 base, there was a span of 7 bases. CDR1 is MGHRA, CDR2 YSYEKL, per germline.

This clone was detected a few times. The chain recombines TRBV30 with TRBJ2-5, with 8 bases that match TRBD2. J was trimmed by 5 bases and V by 4 bases; bases with no gene match: 3. The CDR3 sequence is 12 residues long. Germline-derived CDR1 and CDR2 are GTSNPN and SVGIG (reference sequence). The DNA of the CDR3 is TGTGCCTGGAATGGCGGGGGGGAGACCCAGTACTTC. It specifies CAWNGGGETQYF.

The rearrangement joins TRBV3-1 (or the pseudogene TRBV3-2) to TRBJ2-7, with D perhaps matching TRBD2 (6 bases). Trimming removed 4 bases from V and 5 bases from J, with 18 bases in between. Per germline, CDR1 LGHDT and CDR2 YNNKEL (reference sequence). The CDR3 is 15 residues long. This chain's CDR3 is CASSPSGGNADEQYF. The CDR3 DNA is TGTGCCAGCAGCCCTTCGGGCGGGAACGCGGACGAGCAGTACTTC.

For the CDR3, the DNA is TGTGCCACCCCGGGACATTCCTTTCTTCCTCGTAACTATGGCTACACCTTC. It is translated as CATPGHSFLPRNYGYTF. The rearrangement links TRBV21-1 to TRBJ1-2; the D call of TRBD1 is as the table states it, not checked on the DNA. TRBV21-1 is a pseudogene. This CDR3 contains 17 residues.

This chain joins TRBV2 and TRBJ1-4; 10 nucleotides align to TRBD1. The CDR3 totals 17 residues. J lost 7 bases, V lost 3 bases, and 11 bases had no gene match. Germline assignment: CDR1 SNHLY and CDR2 FYNNEI. CDR3 coding DNA: TGTGCCAGCAGTGACTTTTTTTGGGACAGGGGTAGTGAAAAACTGTTTTTT. Translated, it gives CASSDFFWDRGSEKLFF.

The sample holds a few counts of this clone. This sequence joins TRBV9 and TRBJ1-3; maybe TRBD1 (6 bases). Per germline, CDR1 SGDLS and CDR2 YYNGEE. Deletions cut 3 bases from V and 2 bases from J, with 12 bases between. The CDR3 extends over 15 amino acids. The CDR3 nucleotides are TGTGCCAGCAGCGCACAGGGCTGGCCTGGAAACACCATATATTTT. Translating gives CASSAQGWPGNTIYF.

The V call is TRBV3-1 (or the pseudogene TRBV3-2), the J call TRBJ2-5; 11 nucleotides match TRBD2. The J segment lost 4 bases and the V segment lost 4 bases, leaving 14 bases of the junction unmatched. The CDR3 length is 18 residues. Germline loops: CDR1 LGHDT, CDR2 YNNKEL (reference sequence). The CDR3 region has the DNA TGTGCCAGCAGCCGGTCCGGGACTAGCGGTTTCGGAGGAGAGACCCAGTACTTC. It specifies CASSRSGTSGFGGETQYF.

The chain employs TRBV3-1 (or the pseudogene TRBV3-2) and TRBJ2-3; 7 bases are shared with TRBD2. From germline, CDR1 is LGHDT and CDR2 YNNKEL (reference sequence). The length of the CDR3 is 16 residues. The J segment lost 3 bases and the V segment lost 0 bases, leaving 6 bases of the junction unmatched. CDR3 amino acids: CASSQDPGGATDTQYF. CDR3 sequence (DNA): TGTGCCAGCAGCCAAGATCCGGGGGGAGCGACAGATACGCAGTATTTT.

This chain uses TRBV11-2 with TRBJ2-2; D may be TRBD1 (5 bases). Germline V lookup: CDR1 SGHAT, CDR2 FQNNGV. The CDR3 runs to 14 residues. V shed 7 bases and J shed 5 bases, with 14 bases lying between them. The DNA of the CDR3 is TGTGCCAGCAATCCAGGGTTTCAGACCGGGGAGCTGTTTTTT. Translation: CASNPGFQTGELFF.